What follows are 16 T cell receptor beta chains derived from one specimen sequenced in a study of cytomegalovirus exposure and HLA in healthy donors. PCR primers comprised 60 Vbeta and 13 Jbeta primers. Profiling relied on immunoSEQ multiplex PCR, and the TCRdb table lists in-frame clones only, not all of them. The sample carries some 180,000 clones, 70% to 80% recorded once. Sequenced material: PBMCs. These receptors were obtained from a woman aged 30 to 39 in good health and CMV-seropositive.

V is TRBV18 and J is TRBJ2-3; the D gene is possibly TRBD2 (5 bases). Trimming pared 3 bases from V and 4 bases from J, leaving 17 bases between. CDR1 is KGHSH and CDR2 is LQKENI in the germline V gene. The CDR3 contains 16 residues. The CDR3 loop reads CASSPRERVGSDTQYF. The CDR3 DNA is TGTGCCAGCTCACCGAGGGAGAGGGTGGGGTCAGATACGCAGTATTTT. The full variable domain, completed using reference TRBV18 and TRBJ2-3, is NAGVMQNPRHLVRRRGQEARLRCSPMKGHSHVYWYRQLPEEGLKFMVYLQKENIIDESGMPKERFSAEFPKEGPSILRIQQVVRGDSAAYFCASSPRERVGSDTQYFGPGTRLTVL.

J is TRBJ1-5 and V is TRBV10-1; D uncertain. The CDR3 length is 11 residues. V lost 8 bases, J lost 7 bases, and 9 bases lay in between. The germline V gene has CDR1 WNHNN and CDR2 SYGVQD (reference sequence). CDR3 sequence (DNA): TGCGCCAGCCATAACAACCAGCCCCAGCATTTT. Amino acid sequence: CASHNNQPQHF.

The V gene is TRBV28, the J gene TRBJ1-2; 12 nucleotides agree with TRBD1. The ends lost 3 bases at V and 8 bases at J; junction bases unmatched: 13. This CDR3 has 17 residues. The germline V gene has CDR1 MDHEN and CDR2 SYDVKM. The CDR3 protein is CASSFWPTGTGGSGYTF. The CDR3 DNA follows: TGTGCCAGCAGTTTTTGGCCGACCGGGACAGGGGGCAGCGGCTACACCTTC.

The V gene is TRBV10-1, the J gene TRBJ2-1; 7 positions match TRBD1. V gave up 3 bases and J gave up 2 bases; unmatched junction bases: 1. The germline V gene encodes CDR1 WNHNN and CDR2 SYGVQD (reference sequence). The CDR3 has 14 amino acids. The CDR3 loop is CASSDGTAYNEQFF. The CDR3 bases are TGCGCCAGCAGTGATGGGACAGCCTACAATGAGCAGTTCTTC.

The chain employs TRBV14 and TRBJ2-5, with D possibly matching TRBD1 (6 bases). V was trimmed by 0 bases and J by 6 bases, leaving 14 bases between them. This CDR3 has 15 residues. Germline V gene data show CDR1 as SGHDN and CDR2 as FVKESK. The CDR3 here is CASSQEVVRGQTQYF. CDR3 in DNA: TGTGCCAGCAGCCAAGAGGTGGTCAGGGGACAGACCCAGTACTTC.

Remarks on this clone: Within the sample, other DNA sequences also encode this same CDR3. The chain combines TRBV5-1 with TRBJ1-1; TRBD1 matches 7 bases. The V and J ends lost 4 bases and 2 bases, in that order; junction bases with no gene match: 2. The V gene's germline CDR1 is SGHRS and CDR2 YFSETQ. The CDR3 covers 13 residues. CDR3 amino acids: CASSDRVNTEAFF. The CDR3 nucleotides read TGCGCCAGCAGCGACAGGGTAAACACTGAAGCTTTCTTT.

This clone has a handful of counts. The chain uses TRBV6-5 and TRBJ2-3; 7 bases are shared with TRBD2. This CDR3 region has 15 residues. The junction had 2 bases not matched to a gene; V was cut back by 0 bases and J by 2 bases. Germline V gene lookup returns CDR1 MNHEY and CDR2 SVGAGI. In DNA, the CDR3 is TGTGCCAGCAGTTACTCAAGCGGGGACACAGATACGCAGTATTTT. It specifies CASSYSSGDTDTQYF.

The chain has TRBV7-2 and TRBJ2-1; D is possibly TRBD1 (5 bases). V shed 1 base and J shed 10 bases, with 5 bases lying between them. In germline, CDR1 is SGHTA, CDR2 FQGNSA. The length of the CDR3 is 11 residues. The CDR3 DNA reads as TGTGCCAGCAGCTTAGAGGGGGAGCAGTTCTTC. It translates to CASSLEGEQFF.

This clone was seen a few times. The chain is built from TRBV6-1 and TRBJ1-4; D is perhaps TRBD1 (5 bases). The CDR3 length is 15 residues. Trimming left V 7 bases short and J 4 bases short, with 16 bases between. The V gene's germline CDR1 is MNHNS and CDR2 SASEGT. CDR3 region: CASTVNRGSNEKLFF. For the CDR3, the DNA is TGTGCCAGCACTGTAAATAGGGGCAGTAATGAAAAACTGTTTTTT.

This clone was observed once. The V gene is TRBV7-9, the J gene TRBJ2-6; D gene uncertain. Germline assignment: CDR1 SEHNR and CDR2 FQNEAQ (reference sequence). The CDR3 spans 15 residues. V lost 3 bases and J 0 bases, leaving 6 bases between the germline ends. The CDR3 is CASSLAASGANVLTF. In DNA form, the CDR3 reads TGTGCCAGCAGCTTGGCGGCCTCTGGGGCCAACGTCCTGACTTTC.

The chain uses TRBV9 and TRBJ1-4; 8 nucleotides agree with TRBD1. Germline CDR1 SGDLS, CDR2 YYNGEE. This CDR3 comprises 14 residues. J was trimmed by 9 bases and V by 3 bases; bases with no gene match: 7. CDR3 coding DNA: TGTGCCAGCAGCGCCGGACAGGGAGGGAAAAAACTGTTTTTT. This codes for CASSAGQGGKKLFF.

This clone occurred a few times. This chain links TRBV14 with TRBJ1-1; TRBD1 aligns across 7 bases. The CDR3 has 13 residues. CDR1 SGHDN and CDR2 FVKESK come from the germline V gene. V was clipped by 4 bases and J by 5 bases; unmatched bases: 4. This chain's CDR3 is CASSPQGTTEAFF. DNA for the CDR3: TGTGCCAGCAGCCCACAGGGGACGACTGAAGCTTTCTTT.

As for this clone: Other DNA sequences from this sample encode an identical CDR3 as well. V is TRBV30 and J is TRBJ2-3; TRBD2 matches 10 bases. V dropped 2 bases and J dropped 3; count of bases not matched to a gene: 2. The length of the CDR3 is 14 residues. CDR1 and CDR2 (germline): GTSNPN, SVGIG (reference sequence). As DNA, the CDR3 is TGTGCCTGGAGTAGCGGGGGGGCAACAGATACGCAGTATTTT. Amino acids: CAWSSGGATDTQYF.

The gene calls are TRBV6-9 and TRBJ2-7, with 12 bases matching TRBD2. Germline assignment: CDR1 MNHGY and CDR2 SVAAGI. V lost 3 bases to trimming and J lost 3 bases; unmatched junction nucleotides: 6. This CDR3 has 16 residues. The CDR3 loop reads CASSYPRTSGVYEQYF. CDR3 nucleotides: TGTGCCAGCAGTTACCCTCGGACTAGCGGGGTCTACGAGCAGTACTTC.

The rearrangement joins TRBV9 to TRBJ2-5, with 8 nucleotides matching TRBD2. CDR3 length: 17 amino acids. The ends lost 3 bases at V and 9 bases at J; junction bases unmatched: 19. The V gene's germline CDR1 is SGDLS and CDR2 YYNGEE. In DNA, the CDR3 is TGTGCCAGCAGCGGAGCCCCCGCGGGAGGACCCTTAGGGGCCCAGTACTTC. This gives the protein CASSGAPAGGPLGAQYF.

The V and J genes are TRBV7-3 and TRBJ2-7; 9 bases match TRBD2. Trimming took 5 bases from V and 2 from J; bases not matched to a gene: 10. Per germline, CDR1 SGHTA and CDR2 FQGTGA. There are 16 residues in the CDR3. The CDR3 loop is CASSLMGSGSTYEQYF. The CDR3 bases are TGTGCCAGCAGCCTGATGGGTAGCGGGAGTACCTACGAGCAGTACTTC.